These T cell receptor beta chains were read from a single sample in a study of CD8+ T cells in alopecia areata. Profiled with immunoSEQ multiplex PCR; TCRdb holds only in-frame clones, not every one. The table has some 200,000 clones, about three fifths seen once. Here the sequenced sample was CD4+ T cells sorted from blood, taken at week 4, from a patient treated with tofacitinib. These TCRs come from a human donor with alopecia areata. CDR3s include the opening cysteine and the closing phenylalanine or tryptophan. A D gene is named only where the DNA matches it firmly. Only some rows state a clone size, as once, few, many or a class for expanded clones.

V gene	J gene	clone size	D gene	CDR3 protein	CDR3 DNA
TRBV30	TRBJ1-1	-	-	CAWSVGVNTEAFF	TGTGCCTGGAGTGTCGGGGTGAACACTGAAGCTTTCTTT
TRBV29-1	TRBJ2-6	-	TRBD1	CSPGTGTSGANVLTF	TGCAGCCCCGGGACAGGGACATCTGGGGCCAACGTCCTGACTTTC
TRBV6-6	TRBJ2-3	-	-	CASSPHLGTDTQYF	TGTGCCAGCAGCCCCCATCTGGGCACAGATACGCAGTATTTT
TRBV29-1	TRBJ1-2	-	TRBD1	CSGGTGGAAGYTF	TGCAGCGGAGGAACAGGGGGCGCGGCTGGCTACACCTTC
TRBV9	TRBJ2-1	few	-	CASSASSATNEQFF	TGTGCCAGCAGCGCTTCGTCAGCTACCAATGAGCAGTTCTTC
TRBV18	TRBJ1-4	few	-	CASSMAGGPGEKLFF	TGTGCCAGCTCGATGGCGGGGGGCCCGGGTGAAAAACTGTTTTTT
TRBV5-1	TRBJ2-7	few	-	CASSRGGNSYEQYF	TGCGCCAGCAGCCGAGGAGGGAACTCCTACGAGCAGTACTTC
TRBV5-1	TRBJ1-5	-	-	CASSLGIYSNQPQHF	TGCGCCAGCAGCTTGGGGATTTATAGCAATCAGCCCCAGCATTTT
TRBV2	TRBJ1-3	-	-	CASSVSRPNPGNTIYF	TGTGCCAGCAGTGTGTCCAGGCCCAATCCGGGAAACACCATATATTTT
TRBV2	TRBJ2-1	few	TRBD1	CASTTGDYNEQFF	TGTGCCAGCACCACAGGGGACTACAATGAGCAGTTCTTC
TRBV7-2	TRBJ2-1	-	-	CASSLRYNEQFF	TGTGCCAGCAGCTTAAGGTACAATGAGCAGTTCTTC
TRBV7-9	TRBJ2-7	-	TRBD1	CASSPQTGSAPYEQYF	TGTGCCAGCAGCCCCCAGACAGGGAGCGCACCCTACGAGCAGTACTTC
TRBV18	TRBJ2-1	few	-	CASSPLPSHGSEQFF	TGTGCCAGCTCACCACTTCCCTCCCACGGGAGTGAGCAGTTCTTC
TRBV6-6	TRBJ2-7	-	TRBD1	CASSDDRATFYEQYF	TGTGCCAGCAGCGACGACAGGGCAACCTTCTACGAGCAGTACTTC
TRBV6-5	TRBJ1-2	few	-	CASTPSRELNYGYTF	TGTGCCAGCACCCCCTCAAGAGAGTTAAACTATGGCTACACCTTC
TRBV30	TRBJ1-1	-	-	CAWTGKLGTEAFF	TGTGCCTGGACTGGGAAGTTGGGCACTGAAGCTTTCTTT
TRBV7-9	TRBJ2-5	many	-	CASRKRGNLTEETQYF	TGTGCCAGCAGAAAGAGGGGCAATTTGACCGAAGAGACCCAGTACTTC
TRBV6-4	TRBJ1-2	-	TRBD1	CASSDRGQGSDGYTF	TGTGCCAGCAGTGACAGGGGACAGGGATCGGATGGCTACACCTTC
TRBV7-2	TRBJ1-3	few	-	CASSLRGLPGNTIYF	TGTGCCAGCAGCTTAAGGGGTCTCCCCGGAAACACCATATATTTT
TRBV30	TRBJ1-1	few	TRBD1	CAWSAGQATNTEAFF	TGTGCCTGGAGTGCGGGACAGGCCACCAACACTGAAGCTTTCTTT
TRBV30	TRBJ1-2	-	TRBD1	CAWSLGGTGESYGYTF	TGTGCCTGGAGCCTAGGGGGGACAGGGGAATCCTATGGCTACACCTTC
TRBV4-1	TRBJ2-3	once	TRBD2	CASSQALAGSTDTQYF	TGCGCCAGCAGCCAAGCGCTAGCGGGGTCCACAGATACGCAGTATTTT
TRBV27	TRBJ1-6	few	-	CATRVDNSPLHF	TGTGCCACCCGAGTCGATAATTCACCCCTCCACTTT
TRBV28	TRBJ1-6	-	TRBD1	CATRQGRANSPLHF	TGTGCCACCCGACAGGGGAGGGCGAATTCACCCCTCCACTTT
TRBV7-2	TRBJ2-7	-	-	CASSRDFLYEQYF	TGTGCCAGCAGCCGGGACTTCCTCTACGAGCAGTACTTC
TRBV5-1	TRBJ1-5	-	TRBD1	CASSRTGSFQPQHF	TGCGCCAGCAGCCGGACAGGGAGTTTTCAGCCCCAGCATTTT
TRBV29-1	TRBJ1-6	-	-	CSVTGSSYNSPLHF	TGCAGCGTTACAGGTAGCTCCTATAATTCACCCCTCCACTTT
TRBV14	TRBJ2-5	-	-	CASRSSRGHQETQYF	TGTGCCAGCCGTAGCTCCCGGGGGCACCAAGAGACCCAGTACTTC
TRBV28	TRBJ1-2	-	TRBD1	CASSLPTGNYGYTF	TGTGCCAGCAGTTTGCCGACAGGGAACTATGGCTACACCTTC
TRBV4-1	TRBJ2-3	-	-	CASSLSSAPEDTQYF	TGCGCCAGCAGCCTGTCTAGCGCCCCCGAGGATACGCAGTATTTT
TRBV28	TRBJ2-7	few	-	CASSLAGSYEQYF	TGTGCCAGCAGTTTAGCAGGCTCCTACGAGCAGTACTTC
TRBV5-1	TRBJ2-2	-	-	CASKGLVEAGELFF	TGCGCCAGCAAGGGTCTAGTTGAGGCCGGGGAGCTGTTTTTT
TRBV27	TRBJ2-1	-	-	CASIPGFHGSYNEQFF	TGTGCCAGCATTCCGGGATTCCATGGCTCCTACAATGAGCAGTTCTTC
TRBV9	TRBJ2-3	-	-	CASSVDIQAATDTQYF	TGTGCCAGCAGCGTAGACATCCAGGCGGCCACAGATACGCAGTATTTT
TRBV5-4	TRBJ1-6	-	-	CASSPRTDSPLHF	TGTGCCAGCAGCCCCCGGACAGATTCACCCCTCCACTTT
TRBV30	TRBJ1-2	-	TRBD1	CAWIPGGQGDYGYTF	TGTGCCTGGATTCCCGGGGGACAGGGAGACTATGGCTACACCTTC
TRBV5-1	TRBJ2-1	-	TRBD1	CASSFRGQGADEQFF	TGCGCCAGCAGCTTTAGAGGACAGGGGGCGGATGAGCAGTTCTTC
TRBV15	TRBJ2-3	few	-	CATSREYGMGDTQYF	TGTGCCACCAGCAGAGAATATGGAATGGGGGATACGCAGTATTTT
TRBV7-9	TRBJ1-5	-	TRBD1	CASSLQGGHQPQHF	TGTGCCAGCAGCTTACAAGGGGGCCATCAGCCCCAGCATTTT
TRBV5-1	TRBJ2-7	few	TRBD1	CASSLQGQAYEQYF	TGCGCCAGCAGCTTGCAGGGACAGGCTTACGAGCAGTACTTC
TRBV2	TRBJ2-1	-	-	CASSDRVRGREQFF	TGTGCCAGCAGTGATAGGGTACGGGGTCGGGAGCAGTTCTTC
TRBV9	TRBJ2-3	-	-	CASSVAGGDTQYF	TGTGCCAGCAGCGTAGCTGGGGGGGATACGCAGTATTTT
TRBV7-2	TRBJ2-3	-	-	CASSASASSTDTQYF	TGTGCCAGCAGCGCTAGCGCTAGCAGCACAGATACGCAGTATTTT
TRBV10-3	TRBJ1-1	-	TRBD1	CAIRPGQGEAFF	TGTGCCATCAGGCCGGGACAGGGCGAAGCTTTCTTT
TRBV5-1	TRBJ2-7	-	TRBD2	CASSPTGTSLSEQYF	TGCGCCAGCAGCCCCACCGGGACTAGCCTTAGCGAGCAGTACTTC
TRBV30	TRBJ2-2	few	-	CAWTPGPGVTGELFF	TGTGCCTGGACCCCGGGGCCTGGGGTCACCGGGGAGCTGTTTTTT
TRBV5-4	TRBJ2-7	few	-	CASSPRRENYEQYF	TGTGCCAGCAGCCCACGGAGGGAAAATTACGAGCAGTACTTC
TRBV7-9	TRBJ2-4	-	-	CASSLDRGQGRNIQYF	TGTGCCAGCAGCTTAGATCGCGGGCAGGGCAGAAACATTCAGTACTTC
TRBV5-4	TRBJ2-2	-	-	CASSYDTGELFF	TGTGCCAGCAGCTACGACACCGGGGAGCTGTTTTTT